This record looks at one T cell receptor beta chain sequence and its context. Germline assignment: CDR1 WNHNN and CDR2 SYGVQD (reference sequence). V was clipped by 4 bases and J by 4 bases; unmatched bases: 1. The length of the CDR3 is 13 residues. Only in-frame clones appear in the TCRdb table, and some are missing; sequencing was by immunoSEQ multiplex PCR. The sample records 600,000 or so clones, 87% being singletons. This sample was included in a study of shared T cell receptors in the human thymus. In addition, the sample was reused for a study of human thymus T cells.

This clonotype originated in a boy in the first two years of life with a congenital heart defect. J is TRBJ2-3 and V is TRBV10-1; 8 nucleotides agree with TRBD1. Sample: thymocytes. The CDR3: CASSVQGADTQYF. DNA of the CDR3: TGCGCCAGCAGTGTACAGGGGGCAGATACGCAGTATTTT.